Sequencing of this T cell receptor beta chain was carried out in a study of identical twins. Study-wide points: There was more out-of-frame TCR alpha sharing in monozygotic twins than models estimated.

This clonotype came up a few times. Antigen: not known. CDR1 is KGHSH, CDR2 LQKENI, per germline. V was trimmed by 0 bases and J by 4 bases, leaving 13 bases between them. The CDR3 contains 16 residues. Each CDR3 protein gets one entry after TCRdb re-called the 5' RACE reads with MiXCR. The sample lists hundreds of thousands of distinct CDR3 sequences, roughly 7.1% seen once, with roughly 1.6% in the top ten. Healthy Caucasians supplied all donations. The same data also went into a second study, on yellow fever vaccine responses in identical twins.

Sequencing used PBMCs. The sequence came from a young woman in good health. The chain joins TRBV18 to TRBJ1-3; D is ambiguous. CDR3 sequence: CASSPPVLSMGNTIYF. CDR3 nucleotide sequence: TGTGCCAGCTCACCACCGGTTTTGTCGATGGGAAACACCATATATTTT.